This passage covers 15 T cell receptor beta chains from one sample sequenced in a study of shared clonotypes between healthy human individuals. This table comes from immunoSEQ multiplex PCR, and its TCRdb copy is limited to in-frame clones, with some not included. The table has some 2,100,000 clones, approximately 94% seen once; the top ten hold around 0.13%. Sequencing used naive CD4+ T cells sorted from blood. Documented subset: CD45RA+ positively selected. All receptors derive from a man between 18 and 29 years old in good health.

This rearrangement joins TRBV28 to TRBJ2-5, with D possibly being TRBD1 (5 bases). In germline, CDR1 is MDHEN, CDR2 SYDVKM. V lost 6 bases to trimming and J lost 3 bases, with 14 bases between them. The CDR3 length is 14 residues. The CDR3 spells CASRNEQAKETQYF. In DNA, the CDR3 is TGTGCCAGCAGGAATGAACAGGCAAAAGAGACCCAGTACTTC.

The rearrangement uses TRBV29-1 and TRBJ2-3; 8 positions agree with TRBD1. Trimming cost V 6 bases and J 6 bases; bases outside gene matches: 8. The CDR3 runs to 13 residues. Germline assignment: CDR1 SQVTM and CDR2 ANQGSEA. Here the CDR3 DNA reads TGCAGCGTCGGGACAGGACCCCAGGATACGCAGTATTTT. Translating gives CSVGTGPQDTQYF.

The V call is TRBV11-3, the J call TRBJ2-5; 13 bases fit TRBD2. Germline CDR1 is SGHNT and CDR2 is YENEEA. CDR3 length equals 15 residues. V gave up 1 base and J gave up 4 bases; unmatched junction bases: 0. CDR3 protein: CASSLGTSGGETQYF. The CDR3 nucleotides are TGTGCCAGCAGCTTAGGGACTAGCGGGGGAGAGACCCAGTACTTC.

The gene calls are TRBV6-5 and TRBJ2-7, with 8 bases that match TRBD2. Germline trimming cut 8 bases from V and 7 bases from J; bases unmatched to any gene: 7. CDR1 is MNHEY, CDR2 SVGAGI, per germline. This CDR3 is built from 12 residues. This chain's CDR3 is CASARGGGEQYF. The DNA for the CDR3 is TGTGCCAGCGCACGGGGGGGCGGTGAGCAGTACTTC.

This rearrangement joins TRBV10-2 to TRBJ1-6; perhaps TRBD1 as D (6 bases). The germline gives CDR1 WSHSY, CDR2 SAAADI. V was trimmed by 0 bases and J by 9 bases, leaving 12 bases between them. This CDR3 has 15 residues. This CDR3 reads CASSESRGLFSPLHF. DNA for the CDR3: TGCGCCAGCAGTGAGTCCCGGGGGCTGTTTTCACCCCTCCACTTT.

The CDR3 sequence is CATTGSYEQYF. Here the CDR3 DNA reads TGTGCCACAACAGGTTCCTACGAGCAGTACTTC. The chain combines TRBV6-6 with TRBJ2-7, with TRBD1 as a possible D gene (5 bases). Germline V gene sequence: CDR1 MNHNY, CDR2 SVGAGI (reference sequence). V was pared by 10 bases and J by 1 base, with 8 bases between. This CDR3 comprises 11 residues.

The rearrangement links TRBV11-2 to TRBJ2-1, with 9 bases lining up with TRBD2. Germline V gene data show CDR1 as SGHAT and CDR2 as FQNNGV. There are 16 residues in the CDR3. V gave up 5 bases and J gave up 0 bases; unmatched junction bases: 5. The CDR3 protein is CASSTLAGFSYNEQFF. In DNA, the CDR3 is TGTGCCAGCAGCACCCTAGCGGGGTTCTCCTACAATGAGCAGTTCTTC.

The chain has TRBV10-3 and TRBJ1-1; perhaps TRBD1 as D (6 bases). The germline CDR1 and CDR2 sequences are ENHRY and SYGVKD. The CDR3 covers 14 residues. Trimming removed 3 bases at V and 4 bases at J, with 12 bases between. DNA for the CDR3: TGTGCCATCAGTGATTGGGGGGCGAGCACTGAAGCTTTCTTT. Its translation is CAISDWGASTEAFF.

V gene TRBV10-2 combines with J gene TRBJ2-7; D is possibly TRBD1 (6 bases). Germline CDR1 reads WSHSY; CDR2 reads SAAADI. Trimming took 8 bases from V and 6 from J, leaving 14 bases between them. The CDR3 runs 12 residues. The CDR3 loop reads CASGYRESEQYF. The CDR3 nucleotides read TGCGCCAGCGGCTACAGGGAAAGCGAGCAGTACTTC.

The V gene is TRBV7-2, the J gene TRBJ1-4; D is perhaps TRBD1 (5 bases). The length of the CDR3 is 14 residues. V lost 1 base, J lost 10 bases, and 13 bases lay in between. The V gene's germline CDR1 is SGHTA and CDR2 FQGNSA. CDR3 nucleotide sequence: TGTGCCAGCAGCTTAGAGGGGACTTCGGGAAAACTGTTTTTT. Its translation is CASSLEGTSGKLFF.

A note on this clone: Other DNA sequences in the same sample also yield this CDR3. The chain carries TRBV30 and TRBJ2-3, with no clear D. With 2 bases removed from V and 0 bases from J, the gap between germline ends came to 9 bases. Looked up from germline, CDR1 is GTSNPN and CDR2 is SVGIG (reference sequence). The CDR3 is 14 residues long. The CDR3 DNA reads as TGTGCCTGGAGTAAAGCCGCTAGCACAGATACGCAGTATTTT. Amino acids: CAWSKAASTDTQYF.

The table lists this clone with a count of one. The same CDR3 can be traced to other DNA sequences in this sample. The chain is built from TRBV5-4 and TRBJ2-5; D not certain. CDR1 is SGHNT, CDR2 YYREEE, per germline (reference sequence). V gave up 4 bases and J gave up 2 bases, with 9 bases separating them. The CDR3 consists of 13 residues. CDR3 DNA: TGTGCCAGCAGCCTGCCCTTGCAAGAGACCCAGTACTTC. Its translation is CASSLPLQETQYF.

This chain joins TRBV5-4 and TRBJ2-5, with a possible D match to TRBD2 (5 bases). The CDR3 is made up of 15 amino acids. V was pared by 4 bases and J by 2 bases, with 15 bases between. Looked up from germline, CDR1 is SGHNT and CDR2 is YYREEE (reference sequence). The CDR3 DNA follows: TGTGCCAGCAGCCCGGACGGGCGACTACAAGAGACCCAGTACTTC. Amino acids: CASSPDGRLQETQYF.

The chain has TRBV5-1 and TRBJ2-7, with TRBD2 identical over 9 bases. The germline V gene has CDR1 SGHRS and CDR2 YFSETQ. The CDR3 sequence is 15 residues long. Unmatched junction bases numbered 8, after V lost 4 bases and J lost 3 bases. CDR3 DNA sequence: TGCGCCAGCAGCAAGATAGCGGGGGCCCACTACGAGCAGTACTTC. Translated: CASSKIAGAHYEQYF. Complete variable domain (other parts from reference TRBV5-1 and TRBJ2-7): KAGVTQTPRYLIKTRGQQVTLSCSPISGHRSVSWYQQTPGQGLQFLFEYFSETQRNKGNFPGRFSGRQFSNSRSEMNVSTLELGDSALYLCASSKIAGAHYEQYFGPGTRLTVT.

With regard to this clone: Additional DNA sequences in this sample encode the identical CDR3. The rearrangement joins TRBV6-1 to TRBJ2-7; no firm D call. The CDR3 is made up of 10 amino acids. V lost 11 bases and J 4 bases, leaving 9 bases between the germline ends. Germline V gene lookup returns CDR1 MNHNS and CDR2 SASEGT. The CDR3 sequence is CASNSYEQYF. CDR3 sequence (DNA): TGTGCCTCTAACAGTTACGAGCAGTACTTC.